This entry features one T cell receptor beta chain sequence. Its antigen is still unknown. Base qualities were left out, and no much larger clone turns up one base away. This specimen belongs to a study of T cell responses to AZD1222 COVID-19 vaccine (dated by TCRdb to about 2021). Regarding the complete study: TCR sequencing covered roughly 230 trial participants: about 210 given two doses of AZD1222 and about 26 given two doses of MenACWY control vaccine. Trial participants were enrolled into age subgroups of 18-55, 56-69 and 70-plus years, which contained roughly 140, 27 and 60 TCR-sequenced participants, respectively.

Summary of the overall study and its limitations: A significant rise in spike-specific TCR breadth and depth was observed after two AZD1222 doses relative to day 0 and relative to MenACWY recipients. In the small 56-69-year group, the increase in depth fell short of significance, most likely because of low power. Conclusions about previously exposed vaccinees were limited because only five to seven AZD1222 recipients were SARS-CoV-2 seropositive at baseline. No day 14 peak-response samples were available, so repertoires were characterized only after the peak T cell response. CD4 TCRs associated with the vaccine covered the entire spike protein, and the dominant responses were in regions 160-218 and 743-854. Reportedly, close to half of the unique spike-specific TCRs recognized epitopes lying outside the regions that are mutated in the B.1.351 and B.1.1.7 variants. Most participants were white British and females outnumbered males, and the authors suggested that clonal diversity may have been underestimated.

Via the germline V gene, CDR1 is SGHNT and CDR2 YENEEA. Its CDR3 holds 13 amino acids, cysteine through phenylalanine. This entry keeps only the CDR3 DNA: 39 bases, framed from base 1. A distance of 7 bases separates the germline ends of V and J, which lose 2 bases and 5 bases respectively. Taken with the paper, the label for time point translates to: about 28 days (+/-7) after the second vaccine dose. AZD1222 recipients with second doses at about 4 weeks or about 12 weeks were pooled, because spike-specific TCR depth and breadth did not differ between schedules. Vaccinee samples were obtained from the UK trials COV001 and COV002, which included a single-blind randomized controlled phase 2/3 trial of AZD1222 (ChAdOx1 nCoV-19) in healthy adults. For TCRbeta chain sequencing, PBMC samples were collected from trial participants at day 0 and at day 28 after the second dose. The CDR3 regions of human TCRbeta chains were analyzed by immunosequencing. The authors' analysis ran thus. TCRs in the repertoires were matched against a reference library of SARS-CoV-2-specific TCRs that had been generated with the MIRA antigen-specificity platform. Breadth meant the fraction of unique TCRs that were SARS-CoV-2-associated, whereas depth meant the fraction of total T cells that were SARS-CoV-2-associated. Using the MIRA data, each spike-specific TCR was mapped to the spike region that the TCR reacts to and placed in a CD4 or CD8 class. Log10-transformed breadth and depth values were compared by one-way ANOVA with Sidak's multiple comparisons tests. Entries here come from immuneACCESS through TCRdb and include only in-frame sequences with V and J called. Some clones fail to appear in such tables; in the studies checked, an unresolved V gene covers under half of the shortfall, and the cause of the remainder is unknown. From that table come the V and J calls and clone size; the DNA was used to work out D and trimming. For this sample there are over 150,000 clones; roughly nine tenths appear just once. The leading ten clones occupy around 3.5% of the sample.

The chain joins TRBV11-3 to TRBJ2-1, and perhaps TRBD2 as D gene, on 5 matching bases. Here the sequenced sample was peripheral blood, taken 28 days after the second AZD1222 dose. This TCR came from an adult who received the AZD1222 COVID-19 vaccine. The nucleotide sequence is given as TGTGCCAGCAGCTTAACGGGGAACAATGAGCAGTTCTTC. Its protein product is CASSLTGNNEQFF.